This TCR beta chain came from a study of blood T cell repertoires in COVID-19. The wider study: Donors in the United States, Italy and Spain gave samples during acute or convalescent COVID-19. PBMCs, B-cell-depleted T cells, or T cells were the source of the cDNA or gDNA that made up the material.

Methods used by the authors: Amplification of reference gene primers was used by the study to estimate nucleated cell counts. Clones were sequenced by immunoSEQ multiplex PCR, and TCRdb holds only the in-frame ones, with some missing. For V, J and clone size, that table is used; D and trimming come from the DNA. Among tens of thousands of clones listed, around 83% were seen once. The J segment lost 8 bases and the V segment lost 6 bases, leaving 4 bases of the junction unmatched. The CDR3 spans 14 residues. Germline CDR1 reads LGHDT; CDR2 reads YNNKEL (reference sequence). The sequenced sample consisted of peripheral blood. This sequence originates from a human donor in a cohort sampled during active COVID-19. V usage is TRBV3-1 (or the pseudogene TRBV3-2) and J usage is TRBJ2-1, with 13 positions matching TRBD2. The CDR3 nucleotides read TGTGCCAGCAGGGGGACTAGCGGGGTATATGAGCAGTTCTTC. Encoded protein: CASRGTSGVYEQFF.